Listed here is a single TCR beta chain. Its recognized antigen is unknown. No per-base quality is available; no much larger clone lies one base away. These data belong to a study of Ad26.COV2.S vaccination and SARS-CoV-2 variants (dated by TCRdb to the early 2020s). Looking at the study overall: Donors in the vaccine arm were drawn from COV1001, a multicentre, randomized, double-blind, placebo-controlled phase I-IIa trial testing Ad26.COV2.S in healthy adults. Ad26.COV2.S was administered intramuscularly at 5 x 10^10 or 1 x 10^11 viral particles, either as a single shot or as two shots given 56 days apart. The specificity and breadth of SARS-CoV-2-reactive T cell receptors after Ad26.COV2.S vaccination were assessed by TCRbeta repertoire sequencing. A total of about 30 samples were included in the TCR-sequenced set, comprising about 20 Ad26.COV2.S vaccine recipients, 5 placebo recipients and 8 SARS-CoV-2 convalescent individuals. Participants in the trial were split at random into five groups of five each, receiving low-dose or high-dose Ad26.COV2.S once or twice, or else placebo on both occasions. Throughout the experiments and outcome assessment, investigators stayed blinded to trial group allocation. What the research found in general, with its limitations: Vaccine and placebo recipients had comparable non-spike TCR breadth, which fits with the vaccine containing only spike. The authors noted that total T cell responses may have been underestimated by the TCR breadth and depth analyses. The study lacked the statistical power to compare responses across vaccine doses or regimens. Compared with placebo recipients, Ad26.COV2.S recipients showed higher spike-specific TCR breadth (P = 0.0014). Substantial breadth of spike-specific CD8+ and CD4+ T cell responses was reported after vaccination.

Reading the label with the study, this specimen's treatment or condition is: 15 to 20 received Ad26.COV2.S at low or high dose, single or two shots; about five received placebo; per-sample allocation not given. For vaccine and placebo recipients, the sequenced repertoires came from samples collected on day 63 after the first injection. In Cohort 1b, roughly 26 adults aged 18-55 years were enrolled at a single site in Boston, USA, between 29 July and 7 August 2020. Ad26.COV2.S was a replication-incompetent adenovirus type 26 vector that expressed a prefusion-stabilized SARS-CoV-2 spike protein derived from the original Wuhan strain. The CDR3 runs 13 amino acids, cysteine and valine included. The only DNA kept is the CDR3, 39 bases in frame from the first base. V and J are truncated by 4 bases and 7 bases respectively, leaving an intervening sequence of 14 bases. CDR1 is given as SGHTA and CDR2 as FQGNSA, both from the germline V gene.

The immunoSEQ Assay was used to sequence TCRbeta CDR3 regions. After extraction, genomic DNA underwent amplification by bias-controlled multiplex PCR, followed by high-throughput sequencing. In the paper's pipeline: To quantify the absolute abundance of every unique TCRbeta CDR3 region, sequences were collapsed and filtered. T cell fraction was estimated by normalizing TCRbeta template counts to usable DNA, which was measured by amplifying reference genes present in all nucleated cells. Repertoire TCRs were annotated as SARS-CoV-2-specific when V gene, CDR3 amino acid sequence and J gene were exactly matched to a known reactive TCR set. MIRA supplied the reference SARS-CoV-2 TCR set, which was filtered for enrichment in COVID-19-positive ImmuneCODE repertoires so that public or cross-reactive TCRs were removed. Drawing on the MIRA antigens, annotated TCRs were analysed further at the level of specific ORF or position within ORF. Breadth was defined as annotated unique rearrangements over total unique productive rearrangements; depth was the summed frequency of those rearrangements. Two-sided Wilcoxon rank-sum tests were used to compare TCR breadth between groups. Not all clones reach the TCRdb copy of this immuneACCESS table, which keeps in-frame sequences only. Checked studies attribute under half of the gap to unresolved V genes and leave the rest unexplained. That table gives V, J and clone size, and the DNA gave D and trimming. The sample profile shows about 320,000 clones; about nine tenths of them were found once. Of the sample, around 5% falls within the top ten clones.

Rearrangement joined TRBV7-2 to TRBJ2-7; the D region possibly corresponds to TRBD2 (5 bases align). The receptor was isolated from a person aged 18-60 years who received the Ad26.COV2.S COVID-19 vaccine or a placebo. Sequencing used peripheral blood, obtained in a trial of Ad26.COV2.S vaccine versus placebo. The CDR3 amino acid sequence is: CASSYTRENEQYV. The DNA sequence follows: TGTGCCAGCAGCTATACGAGGGAGAATGAGCAGTACGTC.